Given below is one TCR beta chain in context. No antigen is known for it. MiXCR was run by TCRdb on the 5' RACE reads, yielding one entry per CDR3 protein. Among around 310,000 distinct CDR3 sequences, more than 20% were seen once, and the ten largest hold around a fifth. CDR1 and CDR2 (germline): MNHNS, SASEGT. This CDR3 comprises 12 residues. The V and J ends lost 1 base and 5 bases respectively, with 5 bases between them. This sample was included in a study of T-cell memory formation after mild COVID-19. Broader study findings: Largely, contracting CD4+ clones fell within CM and EM, and contracting CD8+ clones within EMRA. The study detected some responding clones in pre-infection memory, suggesting cross-reactive memory joined. Clones that contracted from day 15 to 85 had balanced CD4/CD8; later expanders were CD4+ biased.

This clonotype was obtained from a man younger than 30 who had mild COVID-19 (a few samples of this study predate the infection). Cell type and time point are not known. Sequenced material: PBMCs or a T cell subset sorted from them (not recorded which). The chain employs TRBV6-1 and TRBJ2-5, with unresolved D. CDR3 loop: CASSEGWETQYF. In DNA form, the CDR3 reads TGTGCCAGCAGTGAAGGATGGGAGACCCAGTACTTC.